This TCR beta chain was sequenced in a study of control samples from healthy donors and cancer patients (TCRdb year 2020). The CDR3 goes from the cysteine to the phenylalanine over 13 residues. Only the CDR3 part of the read is kept: 39 bases, read in frame from the first base. V is pared back by 4 bases and J by 6 bases, with 12 bases lying between the germline termini. From a lookup of the germline V gene, CDR1 and CDR2 are SNHLY and FYNNEI. The method behind the library was the immunoSEQ multiplex PCR assay. As stored in TCRdb, this immuneACCESS dataset retains in-frame rearrangements with V and J assigned. A fraction of the clones does not appear; measured against another copy, unresolved V genes explain less than half of the discrepancy, and the remainder lacks a known reason. Within this sample are 170,000 or so clones, with approximately 94% of them counted one time only. Around 1.5% of the sample rests with the top ten.

Regarding this clone: What this receptor recognizes is not known. No per-base quality is available; no much larger clone lies one base away.

The receptor comes from a woman between 18 and 29 years old in good health. The specimen sequenced was blood. Rearrangement joined TRBV2 to TRBJ1-1; a confident D gene designation cannot be given. The nucleotide sequence reads as follows: TGTGCCAGCAGTGTAGAGGACTACGCTGAAGCTTTCTTT. Translated, it reads CASSVEDYAEAFF. Reference TRBV2 and TRBJ1-1 proteins supply the regions before and after the CDR3; the full variable domain is: EPEVTQTPSHQVTQMGQEVILRCVPISNHLYFYWYRQILGQKVEFLVSFYNNEISEKSEIFDDQFSVERPDGSNFTLKIRSTKLEDSAMYFCASSVEDYAEAFFGQGTRLTVV.